This TCR beta chain came from a study of OX40 agonist ivuxolimab in advanced cancers. The wider study: While on treatment, patients had intravenous ivuxolimab at 0.01 to 10 mg/kg every 2 weeks. Dose-escalation subjects each had hepatocellular carcinoma, melanoma, renal cell or head and neck cancer. Study-level results: Several nonresponders also turned out to have low normalized T-cell clonal expansion.

Per germline, CDR1 GTSNPN and CDR2 SVGIG (reference sequence). The ends were cut back, 1 base at V and 2 bases at J, with 6 bases in the middle. CDR3 length equals 13 residues. Peripheral blood came from all dose cohorts at three timepoints. The assay was immunoSEQ multiplex PCR, and TCRdb's table has in-frame clones only and misses some. Of around 95,000 clones listed, 90% are singletons. In the case of this clone: Its target is not known.

Specimen: CD4+ or CD8+ T cells sorted from blood, collected in a trial of the OX40 agonist ivuxolimab. This sequence joins TRBV30 and TRBJ1-5; no firm D call. This TCR was recovered from an adult with an advanced solid tumor such as melanoma, head and neck, liver or kidney cancer. The CDR3: CAWSAGRNQPQHF. The CDR3 DNA reads TGTGCCTGGAGTGCTGGGCGCAATCAGCCCCAGCATTTT.